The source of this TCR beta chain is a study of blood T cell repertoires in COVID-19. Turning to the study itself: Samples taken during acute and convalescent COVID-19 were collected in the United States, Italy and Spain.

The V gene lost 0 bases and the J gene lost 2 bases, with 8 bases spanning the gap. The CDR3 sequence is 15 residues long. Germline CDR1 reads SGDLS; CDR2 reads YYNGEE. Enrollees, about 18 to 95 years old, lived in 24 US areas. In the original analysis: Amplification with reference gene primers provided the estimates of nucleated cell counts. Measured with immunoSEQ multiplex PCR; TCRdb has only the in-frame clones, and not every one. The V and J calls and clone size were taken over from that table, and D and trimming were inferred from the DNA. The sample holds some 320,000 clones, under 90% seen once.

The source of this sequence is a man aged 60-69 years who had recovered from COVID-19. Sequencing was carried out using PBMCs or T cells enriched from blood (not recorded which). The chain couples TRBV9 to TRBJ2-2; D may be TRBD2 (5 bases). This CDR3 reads CASSVEGRNTGELFF. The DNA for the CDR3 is TGTGCCAGCAGCGTAGAAGGGAGAAACACCGGGGAGCTGTTTTTT.